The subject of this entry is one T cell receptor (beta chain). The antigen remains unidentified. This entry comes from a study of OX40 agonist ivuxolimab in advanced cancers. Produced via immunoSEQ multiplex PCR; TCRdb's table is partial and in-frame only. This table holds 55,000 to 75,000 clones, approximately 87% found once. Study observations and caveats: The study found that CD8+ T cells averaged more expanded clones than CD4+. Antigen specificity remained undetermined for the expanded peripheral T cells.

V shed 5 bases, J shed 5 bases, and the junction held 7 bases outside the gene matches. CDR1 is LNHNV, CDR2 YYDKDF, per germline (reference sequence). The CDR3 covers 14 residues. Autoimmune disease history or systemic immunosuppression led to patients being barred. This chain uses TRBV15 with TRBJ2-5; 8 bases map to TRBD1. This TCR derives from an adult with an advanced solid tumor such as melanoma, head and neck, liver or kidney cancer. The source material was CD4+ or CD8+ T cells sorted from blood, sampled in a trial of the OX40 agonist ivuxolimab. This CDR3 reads CATSLDRGRETQYF. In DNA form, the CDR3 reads TGTGCCACCAGCCTTGACAGGGGAAGGGAGACCCAGTACTTC. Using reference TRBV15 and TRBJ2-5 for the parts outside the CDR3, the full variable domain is DAMVIQNPRYQVTQFGKPVTLSCSQTLNHNVMYWYQQKSSQAPKLLFHYYDKDFNNEADTPDNFQSRRPNTSFCFLDIRSPGLGDTAMYLCATSLDRGRETQYFGPGTRLLVL.